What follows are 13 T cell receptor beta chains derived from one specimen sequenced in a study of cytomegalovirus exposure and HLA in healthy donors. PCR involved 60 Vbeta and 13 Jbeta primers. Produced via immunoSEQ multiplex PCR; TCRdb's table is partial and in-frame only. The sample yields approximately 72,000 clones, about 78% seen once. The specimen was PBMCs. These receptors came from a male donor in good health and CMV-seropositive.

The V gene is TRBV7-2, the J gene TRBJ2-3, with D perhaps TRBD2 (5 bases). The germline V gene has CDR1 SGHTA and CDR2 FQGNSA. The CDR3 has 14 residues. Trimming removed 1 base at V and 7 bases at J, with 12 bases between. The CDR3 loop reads CASSLVGSDHTQYF. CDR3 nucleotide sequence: TGTGCCAGCAGCTTAGTGGGTAGCGACCATACGCAGTATTTT.

CDR3 loop: CASSSRGSLTYEQYF. CDR3 DNA sequence: TGTGCCAGCAGTTCCAGGGGGTCCCTCACCTACGAGCAGTACTTC. The J gene is TRBJ2-7, the V gene TRBV27; 7 bases line up with TRBD1. V gave up 4 bases and J gave up 2 bases; unmatched junction bases: 8. Germline lookup yields CDR1 MNHEY and CDR2 SMNVEV (reference sequence). This CDR3 has 15 residues.

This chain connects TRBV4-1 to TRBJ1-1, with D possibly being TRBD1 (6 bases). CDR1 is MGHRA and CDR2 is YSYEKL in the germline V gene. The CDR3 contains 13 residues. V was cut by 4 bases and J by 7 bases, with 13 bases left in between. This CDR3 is CASSPLGQLEAFF. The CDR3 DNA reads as TGCGCCAGCAGCCCCCTAGGACAGCTTGAAGCTTTCTTT.

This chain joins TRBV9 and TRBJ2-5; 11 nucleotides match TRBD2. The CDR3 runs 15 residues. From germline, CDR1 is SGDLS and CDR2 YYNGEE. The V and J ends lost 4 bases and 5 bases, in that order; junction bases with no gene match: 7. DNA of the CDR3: TGTGCCAGCAGCAAGACTAGCGGGGTTATCGAGACCCAGTACTTC. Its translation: CASSKTSGVIETQYF.

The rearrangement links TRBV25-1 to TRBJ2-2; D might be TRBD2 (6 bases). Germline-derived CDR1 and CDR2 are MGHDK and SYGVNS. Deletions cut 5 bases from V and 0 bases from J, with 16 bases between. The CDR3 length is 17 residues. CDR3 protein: CASSPWTGEANTGELFF. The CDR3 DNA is TGTGCCAGCAGTCCCTGGACGGGGGAAGCGAACACCGGGGAGCTGTTTTTT.

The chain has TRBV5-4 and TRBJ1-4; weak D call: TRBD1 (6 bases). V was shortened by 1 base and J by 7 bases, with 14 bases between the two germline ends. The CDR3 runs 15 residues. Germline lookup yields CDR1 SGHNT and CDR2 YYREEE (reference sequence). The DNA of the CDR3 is TGTGCCAGCAGCTTGTGGGGGCCCGGAGGTGAAAAACTGTTTTTT. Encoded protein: CASSLWGPGGEKLFF.

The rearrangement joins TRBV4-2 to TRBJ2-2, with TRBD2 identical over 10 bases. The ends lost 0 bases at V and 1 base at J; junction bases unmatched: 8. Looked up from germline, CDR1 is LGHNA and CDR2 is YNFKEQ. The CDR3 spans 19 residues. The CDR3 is CASSQDGVAGGMNTGELFF. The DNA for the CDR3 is TGTGCCAGCAGCCAAGATGGGGTAGCGGGGGGAATGAACACCGGGGAGCTGTTTTTT.

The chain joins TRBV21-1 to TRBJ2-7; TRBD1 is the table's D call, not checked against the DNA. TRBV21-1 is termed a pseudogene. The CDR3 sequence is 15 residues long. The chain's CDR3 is CASSAPGQGGYEQYF. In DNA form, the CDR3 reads TGTGCCAGCAGCGCCCCGGGACAGGGGGGGTACGAGCAGTACTTC.

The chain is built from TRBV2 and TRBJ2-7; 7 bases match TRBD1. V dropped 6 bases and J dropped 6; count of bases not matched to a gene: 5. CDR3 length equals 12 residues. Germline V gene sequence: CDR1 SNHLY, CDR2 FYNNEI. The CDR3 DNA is TGTGCCAGCAGCGATAACAGGGGCGAGCAGTACTTC. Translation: CASSDNRGEQYF.

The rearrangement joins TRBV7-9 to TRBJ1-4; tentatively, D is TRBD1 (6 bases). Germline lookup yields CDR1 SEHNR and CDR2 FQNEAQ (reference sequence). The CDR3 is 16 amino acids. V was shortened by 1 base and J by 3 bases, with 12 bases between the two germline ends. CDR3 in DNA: TGTGCCAGCAGCTTAGTGGCAGGGGCGGCTAATGAAAAACTGTTTTTT. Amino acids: CASSLVAGAANEKLFF.

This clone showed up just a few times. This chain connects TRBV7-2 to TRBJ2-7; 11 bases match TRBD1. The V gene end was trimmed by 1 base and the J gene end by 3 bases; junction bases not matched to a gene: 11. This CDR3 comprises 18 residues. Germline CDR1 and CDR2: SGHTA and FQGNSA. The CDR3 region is CASSLVGGTGGFGYEQYF. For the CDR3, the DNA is TGTGCCAGCAGCTTAGTAGGGGGGACAGGGGGGTTCGGCTACGAGCAGTACTTC.

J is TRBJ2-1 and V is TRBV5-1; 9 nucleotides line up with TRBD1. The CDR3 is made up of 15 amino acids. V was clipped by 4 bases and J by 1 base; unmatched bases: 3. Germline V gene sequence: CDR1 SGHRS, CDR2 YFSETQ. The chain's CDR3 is CASSGGTGSYNEQFF. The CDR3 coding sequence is TGCGCCAGCAGCGGGGGGACAGGGTCCTACAATGAGCAGTTCTTC. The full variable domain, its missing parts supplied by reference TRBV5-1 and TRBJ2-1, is KAGVTQTPRYLIKTRGQQVTLSCSPISGHRSVSWYQQTPGQGLQFLFEYFSETQRNKGNFPGRFSGRQFSNSRSEMNVSTLELGDSALYLCASSGGTGSYNEQFFGPGTRLTVL.

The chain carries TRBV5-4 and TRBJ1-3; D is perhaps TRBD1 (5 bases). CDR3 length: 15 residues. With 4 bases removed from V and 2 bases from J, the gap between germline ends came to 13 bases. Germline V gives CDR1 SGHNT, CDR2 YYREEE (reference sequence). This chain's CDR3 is CASSRPGTPGNTIYF. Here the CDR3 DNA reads TGTGCCAGCAGCCGACCCGGGACTCCTGGAAACACCATATATTTT.